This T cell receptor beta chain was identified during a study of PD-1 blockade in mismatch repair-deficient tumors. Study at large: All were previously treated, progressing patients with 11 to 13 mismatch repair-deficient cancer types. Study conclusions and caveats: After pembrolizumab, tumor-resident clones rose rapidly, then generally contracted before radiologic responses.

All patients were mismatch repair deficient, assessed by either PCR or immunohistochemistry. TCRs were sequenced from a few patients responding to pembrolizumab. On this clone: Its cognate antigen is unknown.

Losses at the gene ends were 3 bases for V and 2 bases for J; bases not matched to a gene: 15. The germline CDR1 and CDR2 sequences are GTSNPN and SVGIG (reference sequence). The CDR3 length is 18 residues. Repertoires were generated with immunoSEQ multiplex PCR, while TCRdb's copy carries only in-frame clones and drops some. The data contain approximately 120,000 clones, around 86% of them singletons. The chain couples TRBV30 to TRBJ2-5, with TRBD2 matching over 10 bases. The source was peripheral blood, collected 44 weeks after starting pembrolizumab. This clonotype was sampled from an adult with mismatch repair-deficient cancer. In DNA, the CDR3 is TGTGCCTGGAGCCCAACTAGGGTCACGGGACTAGCGCAAGAGACCCAGTACTTC. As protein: CAWSPTRVTGLAQETQYF.